This TCR beta chain was recovered during a study of shared clonotypes between healthy human individuals. In its sample, this clone was seen once. The antigen is not known. Germline CDR1 reads SGHRS; CDR2 reads YFSETQ. This CDR3 is 12 amino acids long. Some clones are missing from TCRdb's copy, which holds only in-frame ones; the method was immunoSEQ multiplex PCR. This sample has about 590,000 clones, with nearly 97% found just once. Whole-study results and caveats: Estimated richness was generally greater in naive than memory subsets. It was the few donors that limited the genetic and exposure-history diversity represented. The four-donor shared clonotypes exceeded non-shared clonotypes in generation probability, with non-shared ones scoring lower.

Naive CD8 cells lacked CD45RO, underwent positive selection for CCR7 and left out terminally differentiated effector memory CD45RA+ cells. The source material was naive CD8+ T cells sorted from blood. The sequence came from a woman in her 30s in good health. The chain couples TRBV5-1 to TRBJ2-5; D is ambiguous. The J call is doubtful: the DNA matches TRBJ2-7 better. The CDR3 loop is CASSLEDYEQYF. CDR3 coding DNA: TGCGCCAGCAGCTTGGAAGACTACGAGCAGTACTTC.